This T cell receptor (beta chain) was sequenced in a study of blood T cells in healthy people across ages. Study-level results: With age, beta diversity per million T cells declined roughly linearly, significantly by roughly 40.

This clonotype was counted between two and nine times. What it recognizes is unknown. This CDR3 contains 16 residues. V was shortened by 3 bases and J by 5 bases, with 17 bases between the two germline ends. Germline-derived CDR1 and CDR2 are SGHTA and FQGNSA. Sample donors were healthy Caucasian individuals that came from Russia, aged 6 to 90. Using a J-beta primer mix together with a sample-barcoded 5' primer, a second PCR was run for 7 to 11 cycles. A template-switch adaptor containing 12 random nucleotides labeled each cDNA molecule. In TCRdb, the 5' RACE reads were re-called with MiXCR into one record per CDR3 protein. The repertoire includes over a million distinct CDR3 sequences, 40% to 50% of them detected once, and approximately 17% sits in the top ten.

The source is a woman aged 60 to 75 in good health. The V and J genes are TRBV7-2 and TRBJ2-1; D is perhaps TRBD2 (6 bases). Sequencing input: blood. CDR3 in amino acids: CASSFQLALIDNEQFF. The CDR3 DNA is TGTGCCAGCAGCTTCCAACTAGCTTTGATCGACAATGAGCAGTTCTTC.